One sample yielded the 16 T cell receptor beta chains listed below, sequenced in a study of Graves' ophthalmopathy and Graves' hyperthyroidism. CDR3 regions of TCR beta were amplified from RNA transcripts. The first round was an RT-PCR with HTBI primers, and the second round was a multiplex PCR. TCRdb passed the multiplex PCR reads through MiXCR, listing each CDR3 protein once. Among fewer than 350,000 distinct CDR3 sequences listed, 15% to 20% were seen once. Source material: peripheral blood. These receptors all come from an adult man with Graves' ophthalmopathy.

Comment on this clonotype: With a much larger clone just one base away, this may be a read error. The chain is built from TRBV30 and TRBJ1-6, with D maybe TRBD1 (5 bases). The CDR3 runs 16 residues. Germline loops: CDR1 GTSNPN, CDR2 SVGIG (reference sequence). Trimming took off 1 base at V and 10 bases at J, with 20 bases between the two ends. In DNA form, the CDR3 reads TGTGCCTGGAGTGAAGAGTCTCCTGGGGGTACCTCACCCCTCCACTTT. Protein product: CAWSEESPGGTSPLHF. The entire variable domain, with the rest obtained from reference TRBV30 and TRBJ1-6, is as follows: SQTIHQWPATLVQPVGSPLSLECTVEGTSNPNLYWYRQAAGRGLQLLFYSVGIGQISSEVPQNLSASRPQDRQFILSSKKLLLSDSGFYLCAWSEESPGGTSPLHFGNGTRLTVT.

This clonotype was detected ten times or more. The J gene is TRBJ1-5, the V gene TRBV6-5, with 9 bases that match TRBD1. The CDR3 is 16 residues long. The V and J ends lost 4 bases and 6 bases, in that order; junction bases with no gene match: 10. From germline, CDR1 is MNHEY and CDR2 SVGAGI. In DNA, the CDR3 is TGTGCCAGCAGTTTAGACGGGACAGGGAGGGTTCAGCCCCAGCATTTT. Translation: CASSLDGTGRVQPQHF.

The table lists this clonotype with many counts. V is TRBV28 and J is TRBJ2-5; TRBD1 matches at 8 bases. Looked up from germline, CDR1 is MDHEN and CDR2 is SYDVKM. CDR3 length: 17 amino acids. J gave up 2 bases and V 3 bases, and 11 bases lay outside the gene matches. The CDR3 sequence is CASSFDFIQGAQETQYF. The CDR3 bases are TGTGCCAGCAGTTTCGACTTTATCCAGGGGGCTCAAGAGACCCAGTACTTC.

This clonotype showed up many times. The chain carries TRBV9 and TRBJ1-5; no clear D. The germline V gene has CDR1 SGDLS and CDR2 YYNGEE. CDR3 length: 13 amino acids. The V end lost 2 bases, the J end lost 3 bases, and 6 bases lay between the germline ends. The CDR3 loop reads CASSVGYNQPQHF. The CDR3 coding sequence is TGTGCCAGCAGCGTGGGGTACAATCAGCCCCAGCATTTT.

This chain connects TRBV10-3 to TRBJ1-2, with 8 bases identical to TRBD1. The J segment lost 0 bases and the V segment lost 5 bases, leaving 5 bases of the junction unmatched. The CDR3 is made up of 15 amino acids. Germline-derived CDR1 and CDR2 are ENHRY and SYGVKD. The CDR3 sequence: CAISKGQDSNYGYTF. CDR3 in DNA: TGTGCCATCAGTAAGGGACAGGATTCTAACTATGGCTACACCTTC.

This clonotype was counted at least ten times. The CDR3, as DNA: TGTGCCAGCAGCCTTGACAGCAACAATCAGCCCCAGCATTTT. It translates to CASSLDSNNQPQHF. The chain uses TRBV2 and TRBJ1-5; the D gene is possibly TRBD1 (5 bases). Trimming stripped 6 bases from V and 3 bases from J, with 12 bases between. Germline-derived CDR1 and CDR2 are SNHLY and FYNNEI. This CDR3 contains 14 residues.

In this sample, this clonotype turned up many times. V and J are TRBV6-2 or TRBV6-3 and TRBJ2-6; D remains unclear. Per germline, CDR1 MNHEY and CDR2 SVGEGT. The V gene lost 0 bases and the J gene lost 4 bases, with 7 bases spanning the gap. The CDR3 consists of 15 residues. The CDR3 region is CASSYSLAGANVLTF. DNA of the CDR3: TGTGCCAGCAGTTACTCCCTGGCCGGGGCCAACGTCCTGACTTTC.

This clonotype has at least ten counts. CDR3 coding DNA: TGTGCCAGCAGCTTAGCCGGGCAGGTTGAAAAACTGTTTTTT. It yields the protein CASSLAGQVEKLFF. The rearrangement links TRBV11-2 to TRBJ1-4; D is undetermined. The CDR3 consists of 14 residues. V was shortened by 1 base and J by 7 bases, with 10 bases between the two germline ends. The germline V gene encodes CDR1 SGHAT and CDR2 FQNNGV.

To note about this clonotype: A much larger clonotype is one base distant, so this may be a read error. The chain is built from TRBV11-3 and TRBJ1-4, with D maybe TRBD1 (5 bases). The CDR3 is 15 amino acids. Germline CDR1 SGHNT, CDR2 YENEEA. V lost 9 bases and J lost 8, with 22 bases in between. The CDR3 DNA reads TGTGCCAGAAGTTTCGAACCGGGACGAAGGGAAAAACTGTTTTTT. Translation gives CARSFEPGRREKLFF.

This clonotype was counted many times. J is TRBJ1-5 and V is TRBV20-1; D remains unclear. Germline lookup yields CDR1 DFQATT and CDR2 SNEGSKA (reference sequence). The V end was cut by 3 bases, the J end by 5 bases, with 11 bases between. The CDR3 is 13 amino acids. The CDR3 DNA sequence: TGCAGTGCTAGTTGGGGTCAGGATCAGCCCCAGCATTTT. Translation: CSASWGQDQPQHF.

This clonotype was recorded at least ten times. V is TRBV6-1 and J is TRBJ2-4, with 10 bases fitting TRBD2. The CDR3 is 18 residues long. Germline CDR1 MNHNS, CDR2 SASEGT. Trimming cost V 3 bases and J 0 bases; bases outside gene matches: 8. CDR3 region: CASSETLAGLLAKNIQYF. CDR3 in DNA: TGTGCCAGCAGTGAGACACTAGCGGGGCTCCTAGCCAAAAACATTCAGTACTTC.

This clonotype was seen at least ten times. The chain joins TRBV6-5 to TRBJ1-3; D not certain. CDR1 is MNHEY, CDR2 SVGAGI, per germline. V gave up 5 bases and J gave up 0 bases, with 11 bases separating them. CDR3 length equals 15 residues. CDR3 residues: CASSPFTSSGNTIYF. The CDR3 DNA reads as TGTGCCAGCAGTCCCTTTACGAGCTCTGGAAACACCATATATTTT.

The sample holds many counts of this clonotype. The chain carries TRBV6-5 and TRBJ2-7; 9 bases line up with TRBD1. The junction had 14 bases not matched to a gene; V was cut back by 7 bases and J by 4 bases. The CDR3 length is 16 residues. Germline V lookup: CDR1 MNHEY, CDR2 SVGAGI. The CDR3 here is CASNGGSGTGIYEQYF. The CDR3 bases are TGTGCCAGCAACGGTGGATCCGGGACAGGGATTTACGAGCAGTACTTC.

This clonotype was seen many times. The chain combines TRBV7-8 with TRBJ2-7, with D unresolved. Per germline, CDR1 SGHVS and CDR2 FQNEAQ. The CDR3 runs to 12 residues. V was cut by 2 bases and J by 6 bases, with 8 bases left in between. DNA for the CDR3: TGTGCCAGCAGCTTATGGGGTCGCGAGCAGTACTTC. The encoded protein is CASSLWGREQYF. The variable domain in full, with the rest retrieved from reference TRBV7-8 and TRBJ2-7, is GAGVSQSPRYKVAKRGQDVALRCDPISGHVSLFWYQQALGQGPEFLTYFQNEAQLDKSGLPSDRFFAERPEGSVSTLKIQRTQQEDSAVYLCASSLWGREQYFGPGTRLTVT.

This clonotype was recorded at least ten times. The chain employs TRBV6-2 or TRBV6-3 and TRBJ2-7; 7 nucleotides match TRBD2. The CDR3 consists of 14 residues. Germline V gene sequence: CDR1 MNHEY, CDR2 SVGEGT. Unmatched junction bases numbered 9, after V lost 7 bases and J lost 3 bases. The CDR3 DNA reads as TGTGCCAGCACGTGGACTAGACTGAACTACGAGCAGTACTTC. Amino acids: CASTWTRLNYEQYF.

This clonotype was counted ten times or more. The J gene is TRBJ1-1, the V gene TRBV5-1; D not certain. The CDR3 contains 13 residues. The germline gives CDR1 SGHRS, CDR2 YFSETQ. Trimming removed 0 bases at V and 0 bases at J, with 3 bases between. CDR3 residues: CASSLDVNTEAFF. CDR3 nucleotides: TGCGCCAGCAGCTTGGACGTGAACACTGAAGCTTTCTTT.